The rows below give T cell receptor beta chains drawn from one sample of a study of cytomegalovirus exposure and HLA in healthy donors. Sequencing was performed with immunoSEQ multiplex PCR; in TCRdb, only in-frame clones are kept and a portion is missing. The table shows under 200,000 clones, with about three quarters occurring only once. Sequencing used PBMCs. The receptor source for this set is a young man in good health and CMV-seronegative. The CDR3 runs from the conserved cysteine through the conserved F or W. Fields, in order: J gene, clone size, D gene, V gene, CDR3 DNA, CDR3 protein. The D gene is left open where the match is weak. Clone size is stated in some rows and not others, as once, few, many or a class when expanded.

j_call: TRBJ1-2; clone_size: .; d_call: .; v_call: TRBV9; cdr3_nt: TGTGCCAGCGGTGGACTTGGAGATGGCTACACCTTC; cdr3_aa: CASGGLGDGYTF
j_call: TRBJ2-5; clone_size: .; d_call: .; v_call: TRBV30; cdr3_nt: TGTGCCTGGAGTGTACTCACCACCGAAGAGACCCAGTACTTC; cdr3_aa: CAWSVLTTEETQYF
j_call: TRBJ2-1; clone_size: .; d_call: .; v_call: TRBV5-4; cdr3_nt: TGTGCCAGCAGTTTCTGGACTGGGCCCTACAATGAGCAGTTCTTC; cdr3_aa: CASSFWTGPYNEQFF
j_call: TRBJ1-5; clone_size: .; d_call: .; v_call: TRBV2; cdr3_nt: TGTGCCAGCAGGGCCGAAGGGGGGGGCAGTCAGCCCCAGCATTTT; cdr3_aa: CASRAEGGGSQPQHF
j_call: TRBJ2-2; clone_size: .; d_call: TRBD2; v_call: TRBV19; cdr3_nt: TGTGCCAGTAGTCCCTCTACTAGCGGGAGGAACACCGGGGAGCTGTTTTTT; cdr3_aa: CASSPSTSGRNTGELFF
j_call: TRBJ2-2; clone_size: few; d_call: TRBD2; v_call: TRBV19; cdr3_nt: TGTGCCAGTCTAAGAACGGGAGGGGGAACCGGGGAGCTGTTTTTT; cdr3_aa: CASLRTGGGTGELFF
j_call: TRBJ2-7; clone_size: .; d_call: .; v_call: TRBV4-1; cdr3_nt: TGCGCCAGCAGCCAAGTGAGGGGGAGAGGGTACGAGCAGTACTTC; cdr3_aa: CASSQVRGRGYEQYF
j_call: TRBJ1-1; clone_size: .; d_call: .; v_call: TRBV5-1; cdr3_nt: TGCGCCAGCAGCTCTGGGGAGCCTGAAGCTTTCTTT; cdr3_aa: CASSSGEPEAFF
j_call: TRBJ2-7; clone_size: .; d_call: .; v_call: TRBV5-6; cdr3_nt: TGTGCCAGCAGCTTGGCAGGGGAGCAGTACTTC; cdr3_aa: CASSLAGEQYF
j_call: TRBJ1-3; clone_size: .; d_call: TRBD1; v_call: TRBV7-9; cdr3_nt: TGTTCCAGCAGCGACCGGACAGGGCCACCGGGAAACACCATATATTTT; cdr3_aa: CSSSDRTGPPGNTIYF
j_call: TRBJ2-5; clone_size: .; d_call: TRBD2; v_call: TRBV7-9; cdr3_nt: TGTGCCAGCAGCTTAGCCGGGACTAGCGGGAGGAAGACCCAGTACTTC; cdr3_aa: CASSLAGTSGRKTQYF
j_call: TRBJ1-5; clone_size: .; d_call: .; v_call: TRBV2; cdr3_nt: TGTGCCGGCACAACAGGGTTTAGTCAGCCCCAGCATTTT; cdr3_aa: CAGTTGFSQPQHF
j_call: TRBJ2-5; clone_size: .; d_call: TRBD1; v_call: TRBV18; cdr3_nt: TGTGCCAGCTCACCACCGTGGGACAGGGGAGAGACCCAGTACTTC; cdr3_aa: CASSPPWDRGETQYF
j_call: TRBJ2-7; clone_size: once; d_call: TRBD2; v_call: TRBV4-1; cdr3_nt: TGCGCCAGCAGCCAAGAGGGGGTTAAGGGGCTAGCGGCCTTCTCCTACGAGCAGTACTTC; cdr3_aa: CASSQEGVKGLAAFSYEQYF
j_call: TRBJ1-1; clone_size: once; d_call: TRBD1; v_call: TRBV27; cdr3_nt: TGTGCCAGCAGTTTAAAACAGGGGGCTGAAGCTTTCTTT; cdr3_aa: CASSLKQGAEAFF
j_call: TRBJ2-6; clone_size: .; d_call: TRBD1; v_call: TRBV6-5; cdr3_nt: TGTGCCAGCAGTTACTCATGGACAGGCTGGGCCAACGTCCTGACTTTC; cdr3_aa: CASSYSWTGWANVLTF
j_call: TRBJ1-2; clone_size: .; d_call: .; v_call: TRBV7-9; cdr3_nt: TGTTCCAGCAGCTTAGACAGCTTAAATGGCTACACCTTC; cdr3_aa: CSSSLDSLNGYTF
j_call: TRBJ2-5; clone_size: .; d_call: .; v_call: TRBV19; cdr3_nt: TGTGCCAGTAGTCAACAAGTACAAGAGACCCAGTACTTC; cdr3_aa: CASSQQVQETQYF
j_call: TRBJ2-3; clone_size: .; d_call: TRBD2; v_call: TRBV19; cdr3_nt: TGTGCCACTAAATGGTCTAGCGGGAGTACAGATACGCAGTATTTT; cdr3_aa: CATKWSSGSTDTQYF
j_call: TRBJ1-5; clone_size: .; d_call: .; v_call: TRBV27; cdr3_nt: TGTGCCAGCAGTTTATCATTTAGTCCTAATCAGCCCCAGCATTTT; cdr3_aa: CASSLSFSPNQPQHF
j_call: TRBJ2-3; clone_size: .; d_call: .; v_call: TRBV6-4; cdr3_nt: TGTGCCCCAATGGAGACTAGGTGGGATACGCAGTATTTT; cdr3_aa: CAPMETRWDTQYF
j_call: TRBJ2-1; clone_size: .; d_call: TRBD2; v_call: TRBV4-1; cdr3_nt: TGCGCCAGCAGCCAAGGCCTAGCGGGCTCCTACAATGAGCAGTTCTTC; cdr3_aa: CASSQGLAGSYNEQFF
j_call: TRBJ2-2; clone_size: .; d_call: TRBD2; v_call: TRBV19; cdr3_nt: TGTGCCAGTTCAAAGACTAGCGGAACGTACGGGGAGCTGTTTTTT; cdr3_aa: CASSKTSGTYGELFF
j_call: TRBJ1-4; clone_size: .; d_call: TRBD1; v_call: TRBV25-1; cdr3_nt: TGTGCCAGTCGGGACAGGGGGAAAACTAATGAAAAACTGTTTTTT; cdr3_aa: CASRDRGKTNEKLFF
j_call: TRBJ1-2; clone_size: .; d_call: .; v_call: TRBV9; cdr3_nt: TGTGCCAGCAGCGCCCAGGGTCTTGGCTACACCTTC; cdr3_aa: CASSAQGLGYTF
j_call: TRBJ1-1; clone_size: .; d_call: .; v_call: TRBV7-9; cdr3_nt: TGTTCCAGCAACTATATCTCGGGGGACACTGAAGCTTTCTTT; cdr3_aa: CSSNYISGDTEAFF
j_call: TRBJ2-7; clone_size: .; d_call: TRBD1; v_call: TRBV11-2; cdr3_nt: TGTGCCAGCAGCTGGGGGACAGGGGGCTCCTACGAGCAGTACTTC; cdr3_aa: CASSWGTGGSYEQYF
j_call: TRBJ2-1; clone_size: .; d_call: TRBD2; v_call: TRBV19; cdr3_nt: TGTGCCAGTAGTACAAGACCTAGCGGCTCCTACAATGAGCAGTTCTTC; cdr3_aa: CASSTRPSGSYNEQFF
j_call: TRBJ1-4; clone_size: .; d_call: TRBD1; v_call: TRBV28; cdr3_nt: TGTGCCAGCAGTTTCCGGGACAGGAGTGAAAAACTGTTTTTT; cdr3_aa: CASSFRDRSEKLFF